The 16 T cell receptor beta chains below were found in one sample sequenced in a study of T cell repertoires in cytomegalovirus infection (dated by TCRdb to between 2019 and 2020). Sequencing instrument: Illumina HiSeq 1500. TCRdb reprocessing: public reads trimmed at Q25 with fastp, clones called with MiXCR, in-frame beta chains kept. Each entry is one CDR3 protein sequence, shown with its most common DNA and genes. Counted in this sample were approximately 320,000 distinct CDR3 sequences; 9.5% of them appeared once. Of the sample, 3.5% to 4.5% falls within the top ten clones. The sequencing sample was made of PBMCs. The receptors shown here come from a human donor in good health (CMV status not recorded). Some clones in this sample may be carry-over from other donors' samples.

The rearrangement links TRBV5-6 to TRBJ1-2; 11 bases match TRBD1. The germline gives CDR1 SGHDT, CDR2 YYEEEE. V lost 4 bases and J lost 3; bases outside the gene matches: 8. The CDR3 length is 16 residues. CDR3 region: CASSPDRGRGDYGYTF. The CDR3 DNA reads TGTGCCAGCAGCCCGGACAGGGGGCGCGGAGACTATGGCTACACCTTC. Complete variable domain (other parts from reference TRBV5-6 and TRBJ1-2): DAGVTQSPTHLIKTRGQQVTLRCSPKSGHDTVSWYQQALGQGPQFIFQYYEEEERQRGNFPDRFSGHQFPNYSSELNVNALLLGDSALYLCASSPDRGRGDYGYTFGSGTRLTVV.

This clonotype has at least ten counts. A much larger clone is a single base away; this may be a read error. The rearrangement joins TRBV7-6 to TRBJ2-2; D not resolved. This CDR3 comprises 12 residues. Germline lookup yields CDR1 SGHVS and CDR2 FNYEAQ. V dropped 6 bases and J dropped 0 bases, with 2 bases sitting between them. CDR3 nucleotides: TGTGCCAGCAGAACGAACACCGGGGAGCTGTTTTTT. Protein sequence: CASRTNTGELFF.

This clonotype was seen more than once but under ten times. The CDR3 spells CSGIRTGSEQFF. CDR3 coding DNA: TGCAGCGGCATCCGGACAGGGAGTGAGCAGTTCTTC. The chain joins TRBV29-1 to TRBJ2-1, with 8 positions matching TRBD1. CDR1 SQVTM and CDR2 ANQGSEA come from the germline V gene. V lost 7 bases, J lost 9 bases, and 8 bases stayed unmatched. The CDR3 length is 12 residues.

The rearrangement joins TRBV7-8 to TRBJ2-2; 12 positions match TRBD2. V shed 6 bases, J shed 6 bases, and the junction held 8 bases outside the gene matches. The CDR3 runs 16 residues. The germline V gene has CDR1 SGHVS and CDR2 FQNEAQ. This chain's CDR3 is CASRYRTSGAAGELFF. The CDR3 DNA sequence: TGTGCCAGCAGATACCGGACTAGCGGGGCCGCCGGGGAGCTGTTTTTT.

About this clonotype: Compared with germline, one end of the junction differs, possibly owing to a read error. The chain recombines TRBV20-1 with TRBJ2-1; 11 bases are a match to TRBD2. Germline CDR1 reads DFQATT; CDR2 reads SNEGSKA (reference sequence). The CDR3 length is 15 residues. The CDR3 nucleotides read TGCAGTGCCCTAGGACGACTAGCGGGAAACAATGAGCAGTTGTTC. This gives the protein CSALGRLAGNNEQLF.

V gene TRBV20-1 combines with J gene TRBJ2-1; 7 bases are a match to TRBD1. V gave up 6 bases and J gave up 1 base; unmatched junction bases: 9. The CDR3 is made up of 15 amino acids. From germline, CDR1 is DFQATT and CDR2 SNEGSKA (reference sequence). As DNA, the CDR3 is TGCAGTGCCACACCGGGCAGGGGGTCCTACAATGAGCAGTTCTTC. It is translated as CSATPGRGSYNEQFF.

This clonotype was observed many times. The rearrangement joins TRBV7-2 to TRBJ2-1; D possibly corresponds to TRBD1 (7 bases). CDR3 length: 14 amino acids. V was cut by 5 bases and J by 6 bases, with 14 bases left in between. The germline gives CDR1 SGHTA, CDR2 FQGNSA. The CDR3 DNA reads as TGTGCCAGCAGCCCAGGCGGGACAGCCAATGAGCAGTTCTTC. Its translation is CASSPGGTANEQFF.

The chain couples TRBV6-6 to TRBJ2-2, with 10 positions matching TRBD1. Trimming took 8 bases from V and 3 from J; bases not matched to a gene: 6. Germline values: CDR1 MNHNY, CDR2 SVGAGI (reference sequence). CDR3 length: 15 residues. In DNA form, the CDR3 reads TGTGCCAGCGGCCCGGGACAGGGGTACACCGGGGAGCTGTTTTTT. This translates into CASGPGQGYTGELFF.

In its sample, this clonotype was seen many times. The DNA for the CDR3 is TGTGCCAGCAGCTTAGGAGCGGGAGAGGAGACCCAGTACTTC. It encodes CASSLGAGEETQYF. This rearrangement joins TRBV7-6 to TRBJ2-5; 8 bases align to TRBD2. Germline CDR1 is SGHVS and CDR2 is FNYEAQ. CDR3 length: 14 amino acids. Trimming at V came to 1 base and at J to 5 bases, leaving 3 bases not matched to a gene.

This clonotype was counted a few times. J is TRBJ2-7 and V is TRBV4-3, with D perhaps TRBD2 (5 bases). There are 15 residues in the CDR3. CDR1 LGHNA and CDR2 YSLEER come from the germline V gene. Trimming shortened V by 2 bases and J by 2 bases, and 13 bases separated the two germline ends. CDR3 in amino acids: CASSQSEAGAYEQYF. CDR3 in DNA: TGCGCCAGCAGCCAATCTGAGGCGGGTGCCTACGAGCAGTACTTC.

This clonotype was seen only a few times. The rearrangement joins TRBV28 to TRBJ2-4; TRBD1 agrees at 11 bases. Germline loops: CDR1 MDHEN, CDR2 SYDVKM. The CDR3 has 14 residues. The junction had 8 bases not matched to a gene; V was cut back by 8 bases and J by 8 bases. CDR3 region: CASRDRGRGDIQYF. CDR3 bases: TGTGCCAGCCGGGACAGGGGGAGAGGGGACATTCAGTACTTC.

Ten or more counts support this clonotype. The CDR3 nucleotides are TGCGCCAGCAGCCAAGCTCAGGGGGATCAGCCCCAGCATTTT. The encoded protein is CASSQAQGDQPQHF. This chain uses TRBV4-3 with TRBJ1-5; TRBD1 matches 7 bases. Germline CDR1 reads LGHNA; CDR2 reads YSLEER. This CDR3 is 14 amino acids long. The V segment lost 1 base and the J segment 5 bases; nucleotides outside the gene matches: 2.

This clonotype has a count of ten or more. This chain uses TRBV4-1 with TRBJ2-4; D may correspond to TRBD1 or TRBD2 (5 bases each). CDR1 and CDR2 (germline): MGHRA, YSYEKL. V was pared by 3 bases and J by 5 bases, with 14 bases between. The CDR3 length is 15 residues. CDR3 region: CASSHPGTSENIQYF. The CDR3 DNA follows: TGCGCCAGCAGCCACCCCGGGACCAGTGAAAACATTCAGTACTTC.

The gene calls are TRBV20-1 and TRBJ1-2; no reliable D call. Trimming took off 0 bases at V and 4 bases at J, with 12 bases between the two ends. The germline V gene encodes CDR1 DFQATT and CDR2 SNEGSKA (reference sequence). The CDR3 is 14 residues long. This CDR3 reads CSARDYGVSYGYTF. CDR3 DNA sequence: TGCAGTGCTAGAGATTACGGGGTCTCCTATGGCTACACCTTC.

A remark on this clonotype: Since a much larger clone is just one base distant, this may be a read error. The V call is TRBV11-1, the J call TRBJ1-1; D is undetermined. Germline loops: CDR1 SGHAT, CDR2 FQDESV (reference sequence). The CDR3 contains 16 residues. DNA of the CDR3: TGTGCCAACAGCTTAGCTTCTGCAGGCTTGAACACTGAAGCTTTCTTT. The encoded protein is CANSLASAGLNTEAFF.

The rearrangement links TRBV15 to TRBJ1-2, with D perhaps TRBD1 (6 bases). Germline V CDR1 and CDR2: LNHNV, YYDKDF (reference sequence). CDR3 length: 14 residues. Trimming removed 2 bases from V and 8 bases from J, with 15 bases in between. Here the CDR3 DNA reads TGTGCCACCAGCAGAAAAGGACAGACTTTGGGCTACACCTTC. This codes for CATSRKGQTLGYTF.